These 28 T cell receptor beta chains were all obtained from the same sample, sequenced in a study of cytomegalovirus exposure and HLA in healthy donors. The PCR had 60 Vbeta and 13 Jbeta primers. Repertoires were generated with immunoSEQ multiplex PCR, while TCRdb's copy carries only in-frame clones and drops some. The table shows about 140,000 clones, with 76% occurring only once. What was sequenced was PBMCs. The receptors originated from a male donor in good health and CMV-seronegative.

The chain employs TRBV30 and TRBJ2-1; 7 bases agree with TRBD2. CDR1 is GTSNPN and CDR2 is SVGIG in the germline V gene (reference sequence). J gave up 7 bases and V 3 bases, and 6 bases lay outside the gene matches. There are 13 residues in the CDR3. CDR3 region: CAWSLGGRNEQFF. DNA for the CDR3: TGTGCCTGGAGCCTCGGCGGGAGAAATGAGCAGTTCTTC.

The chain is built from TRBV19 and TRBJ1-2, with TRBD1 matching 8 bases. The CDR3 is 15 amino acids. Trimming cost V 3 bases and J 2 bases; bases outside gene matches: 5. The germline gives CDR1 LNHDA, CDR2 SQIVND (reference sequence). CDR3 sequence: CASSIPYRGNYGYTF. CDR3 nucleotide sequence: TGTGCCAGTAGTATTCCCTACAGGGGGAACTATGGCTACACCTTC.

The CDR3 sequence: CASSSPGGAPYEQYF. As DNA, the CDR3 is TGTGCCAGTAGTTCGCCCGGCGGGGCCCCCTACGAGCAGTACTTC. The chain combines TRBV19 with TRBJ2-7; weak D call: TRBD2 (6 bases). Trimming took 5 bases from V and 2 from J, leaving 16 bases between them. Germline V gene data show CDR1 as LNHDA and CDR2 as SQIVND (reference sequence). There are 15 residues in the CDR3.

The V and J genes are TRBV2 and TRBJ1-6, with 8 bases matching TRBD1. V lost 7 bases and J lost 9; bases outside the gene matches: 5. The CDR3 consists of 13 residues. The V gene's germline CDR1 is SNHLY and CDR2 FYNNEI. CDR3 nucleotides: TGTGCCAGCAAGGACAGGGACGGTTCACCCCTCCACTTT. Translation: CASKDRDGSPLHF.

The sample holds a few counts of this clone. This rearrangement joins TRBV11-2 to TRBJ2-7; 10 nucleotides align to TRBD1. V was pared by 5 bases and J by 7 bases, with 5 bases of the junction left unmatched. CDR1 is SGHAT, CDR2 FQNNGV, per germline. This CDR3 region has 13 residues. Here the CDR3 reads CASSRDRGREQYF. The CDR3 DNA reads TGTGCCAGCAGCCGAGACAGGGGGCGAGAGCAGTACTTC.

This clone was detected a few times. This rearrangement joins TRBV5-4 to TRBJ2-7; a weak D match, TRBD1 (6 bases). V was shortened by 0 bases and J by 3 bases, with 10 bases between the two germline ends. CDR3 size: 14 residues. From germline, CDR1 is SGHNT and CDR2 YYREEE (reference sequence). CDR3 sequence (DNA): TGTGCCAGCAGCTTGGCAGGGGAAGGCTACGAGCAGTACTTC. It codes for CASSLAGEGYEQYF.

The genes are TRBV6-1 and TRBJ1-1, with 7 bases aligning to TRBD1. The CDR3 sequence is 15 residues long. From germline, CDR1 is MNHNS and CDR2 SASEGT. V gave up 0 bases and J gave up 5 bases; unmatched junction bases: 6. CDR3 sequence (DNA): TGTGCCAGCAGTGAAGCTTCAGGGGGTAGGACTGAAGCTTTCTTT. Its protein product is CASSEASGGRTEAFF.

CDR3 in DNA: TGTGCCTGGTTGAGAATAGCGGGGGACACTGATACCCAGTACTTC. Translated, it gives CAWLRIAGDTDTQYF. This rearrangement joins TRBV30 to TRBJ2-5; TRBD2 matches 9 bases. Germline lookup yields CDR1 GTSNPN and CDR2 SVGIG (reference sequence). Trimming cost V 5 bases and J 8 bases; bases outside gene matches: 15. The CDR3 runs to 15 residues.

The CDR3 nucleotides read TGCGCCAGCAGCCTCACCGGGACAGACGAGCAGTACTTC. Its translation: CASSLTGTDEQYF. The chain links TRBV4-1 to TRBJ2-7, with 7 bases matching TRBD1. The trim removed 4 bases at V and 5 bases at J, leaving 5 bases unmatched. The germline gives CDR1 MGHRA, CDR2 YSYEKL. The length of the CDR3 is 13 residues.

This CDR3 is CASSGPSGSPGELFF. The CDR3 region has the DNA TGCGCCAGCAGCGGGCCTAGCGGGAGCCCCGGGGAGCTGTTTTTT. V usage is TRBV5-1 and J usage is TRBJ2-2; TRBD2 matches at 10 bases. The V and J ends lost 4 bases and 6 bases, in that order; junction bases with no gene match: 6. This CDR3 comprises 15 residues. Germline V gives CDR1 SGHRS, CDR2 YFSETQ.

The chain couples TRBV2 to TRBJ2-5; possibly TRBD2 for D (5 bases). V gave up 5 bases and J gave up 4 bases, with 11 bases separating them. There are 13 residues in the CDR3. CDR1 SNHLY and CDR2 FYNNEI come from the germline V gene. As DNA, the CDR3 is TGTGCCAGCAGTCGGGAAGTAAGAGAGACCCAGTACTTC. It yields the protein CASSREVRETQYF.

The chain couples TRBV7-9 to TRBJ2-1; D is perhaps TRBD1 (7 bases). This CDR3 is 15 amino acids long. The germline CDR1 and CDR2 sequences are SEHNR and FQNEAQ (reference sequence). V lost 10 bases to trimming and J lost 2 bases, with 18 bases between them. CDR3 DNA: TGTGCCATCGAGGCGGCGGGACAGACCTACAATGAGCAGTTCTTC. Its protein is CAIEAAGQTYNEQFF.

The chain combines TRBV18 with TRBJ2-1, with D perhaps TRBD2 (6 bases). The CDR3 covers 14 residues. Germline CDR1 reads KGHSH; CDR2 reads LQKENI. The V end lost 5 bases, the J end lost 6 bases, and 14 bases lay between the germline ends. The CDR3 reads CASSIRGTPNEQFF. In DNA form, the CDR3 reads TGTGCCAGCTCAATACGCGGGACGCCCAATGAGCAGTTCTTC.

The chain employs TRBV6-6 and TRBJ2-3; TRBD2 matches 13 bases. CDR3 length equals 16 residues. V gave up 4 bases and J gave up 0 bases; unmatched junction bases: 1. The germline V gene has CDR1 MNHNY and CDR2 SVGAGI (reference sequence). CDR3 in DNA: TGTGCCAGCAGTTGGGGACTAGCGGGGAGCACAGATACGCAGTATTTT. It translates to CASSWGLAGSTDTQYF.

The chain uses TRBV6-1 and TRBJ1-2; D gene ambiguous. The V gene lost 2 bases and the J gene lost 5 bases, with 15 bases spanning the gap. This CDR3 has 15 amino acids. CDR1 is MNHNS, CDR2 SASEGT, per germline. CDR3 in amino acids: CASSEWAENLYGYTF. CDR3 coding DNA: TGTGCCAGCAGTGAATGGGCCGAAAATCTTTATGGCTACACCTTC.

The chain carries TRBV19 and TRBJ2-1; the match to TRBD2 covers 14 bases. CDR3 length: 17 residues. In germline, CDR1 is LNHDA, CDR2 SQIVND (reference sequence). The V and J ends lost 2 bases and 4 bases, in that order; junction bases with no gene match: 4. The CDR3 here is CASSIKGLAGVYNEQFF. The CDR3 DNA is TGTGCCAGTAGTATAAAGGGACTAGCGGGGGTGTACAATGAGCAGTTCTTC.

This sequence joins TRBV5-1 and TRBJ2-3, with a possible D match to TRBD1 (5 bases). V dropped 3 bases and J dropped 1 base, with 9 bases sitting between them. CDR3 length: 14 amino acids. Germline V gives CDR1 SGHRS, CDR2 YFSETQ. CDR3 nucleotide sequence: TGCGCCAGCAGCTCGATACAGGGCACAGATACGCAGTATTTT. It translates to CASSSIQGTDTQYF. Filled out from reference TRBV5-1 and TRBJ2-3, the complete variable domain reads KAGVTQTPRYLIKTRGQQVTLSCSPISGHRSVSWYQQTPGQGLQFLFEYFSETQRNKGNFPGRFSGRQFSNSRSEMNVSTLELGDSALYLCASSSIQGTDTQYFGPGTRLTVL.

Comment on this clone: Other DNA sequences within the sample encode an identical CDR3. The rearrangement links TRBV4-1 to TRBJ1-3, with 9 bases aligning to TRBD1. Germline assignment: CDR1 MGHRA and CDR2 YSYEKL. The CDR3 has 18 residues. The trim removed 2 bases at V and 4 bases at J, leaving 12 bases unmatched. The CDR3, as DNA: TGCGCCAGCAGCCAAATACAGCCCGGGACAGGGCGGGGAAACACCATATATTTT. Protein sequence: CASSQIQPGTGRGNTIYF.

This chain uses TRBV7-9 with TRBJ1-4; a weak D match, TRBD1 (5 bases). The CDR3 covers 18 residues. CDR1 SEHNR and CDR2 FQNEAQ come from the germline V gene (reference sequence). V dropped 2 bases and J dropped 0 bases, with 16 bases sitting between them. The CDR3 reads CASSLSQGLGATNEKLFF. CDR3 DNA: TGTGCCAGCAGCTTATCTCAGGGTCTTGGGGCAACTAATGAAAAACTGTTTTTT.

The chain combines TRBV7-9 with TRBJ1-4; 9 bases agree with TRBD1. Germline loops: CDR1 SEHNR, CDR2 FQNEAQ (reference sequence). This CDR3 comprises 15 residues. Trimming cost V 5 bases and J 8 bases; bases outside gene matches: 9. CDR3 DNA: TGTGCCAGCAGCCGGGGACAGGGAGGGAAGGAAAAACTGTTTTTT. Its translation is CASSRGQGGKEKLFF.

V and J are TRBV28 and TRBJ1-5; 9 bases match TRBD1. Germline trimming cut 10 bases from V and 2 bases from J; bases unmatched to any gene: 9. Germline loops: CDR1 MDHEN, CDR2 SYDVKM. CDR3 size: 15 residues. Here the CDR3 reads CATNKDRGGNQPQHF. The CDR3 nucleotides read TGTGCCACCAACAAGGACAGGGGTGGCAATCAGCCCCAGCATTTT.

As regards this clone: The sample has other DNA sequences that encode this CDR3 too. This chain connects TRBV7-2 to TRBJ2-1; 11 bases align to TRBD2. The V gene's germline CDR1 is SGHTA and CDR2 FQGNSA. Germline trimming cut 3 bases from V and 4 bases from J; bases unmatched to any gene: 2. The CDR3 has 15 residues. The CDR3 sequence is CASSLGTSGYNEQFF. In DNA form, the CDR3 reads TGTGCCAGCAGCTTGGGGACTAGCGGATACAATGAGCAGTTCTTC.

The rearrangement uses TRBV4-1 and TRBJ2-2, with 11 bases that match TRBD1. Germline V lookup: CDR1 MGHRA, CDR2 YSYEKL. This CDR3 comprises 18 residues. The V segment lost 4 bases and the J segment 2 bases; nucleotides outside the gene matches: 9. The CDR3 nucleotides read TGCGCCAGCAGCCGAACGGACAGGGGGCCCATAAACACCGGGGAGCTGTTTTTT. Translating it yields CASSRTDRGPINTGELFF.

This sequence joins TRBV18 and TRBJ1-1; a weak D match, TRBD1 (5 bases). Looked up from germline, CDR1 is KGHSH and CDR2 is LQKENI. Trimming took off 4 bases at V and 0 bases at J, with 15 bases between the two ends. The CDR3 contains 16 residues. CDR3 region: CASSRRQSTMNTEAFF. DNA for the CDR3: TGTGCCAGCTCACGGAGACAGTCTACCATGAACACTGAAGCTTTCTTT.

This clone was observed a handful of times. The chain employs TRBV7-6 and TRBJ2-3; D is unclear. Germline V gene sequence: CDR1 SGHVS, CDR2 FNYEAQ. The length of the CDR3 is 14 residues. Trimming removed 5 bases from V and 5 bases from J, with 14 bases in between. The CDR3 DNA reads TGTGCCAGCAGCCCGTCCCGTATTAGAGATACGCAGTATTTT. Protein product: CASSPSRIRDTQYF.

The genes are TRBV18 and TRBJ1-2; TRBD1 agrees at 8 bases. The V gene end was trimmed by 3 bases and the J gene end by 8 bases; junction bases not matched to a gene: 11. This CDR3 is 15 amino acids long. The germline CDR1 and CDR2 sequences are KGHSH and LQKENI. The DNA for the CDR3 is TGTGCCAGCTCACCCGGGACAGGTAGTCTCTGGGGCTACACCTTC. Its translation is CASSPGTGSLWGYTF.

The DNA for the CDR3 is TGTGCCAGCAGACCACCGGGACAGGGAAACATTCAGTACTTC. Encoded protein: CASRPPGQGNIQYF. The rearrangement joins TRBV5-6 to TRBJ2-4; 9 bases match TRBD1. The germline V gene has CDR1 SGHDT and CDR2 YYEEEE. This CDR3 region has 14 residues. The junction had 6 bases not matched to a gene; V was cut back by 5 bases and J by 6 bases.

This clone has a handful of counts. The CDR3 here is CASSLGGFNSYEQYF. The CDR3 region has the DNA TGTGCCAGCAGTCTCGGGGGGTTTAACTCCTACGAGCAGTACTTC. V usage is TRBV5-8 and J usage is TRBJ2-7, with 7 bases that match TRBD2. The CDR3 is 15 residues long. Germline CDR1 SGHTS, CDR2 YDEGEE. Losses at the gene ends were 5 bases for V and 0 bases for J; bases not matched to a gene: 8.